This TCR beta chain was observed in a study of T-cell memory formation after mild COVID-19. Constant-segment-primed 5'RACE gave TCR alpha and TCR beta cDNA libraries with sample barcodes and UMIs. Via MiXCR, TCRdb re-called the 5' RACE reads, giving one row per CDR3 protein. The data hold approximately 270,000 distinct CDR3 sequences, with roughly 17% observed a single time. Germline CDR1 and CDR2: LGHNA and YNFKEQ. The CDR3 extends over 16 amino acids. V lost 0 bases and J 0 bases, leaving 9 bases between the germline ends. Source material: PBMCs or a T cell subset sorted from them (not recorded which). This chain links TRBV4-2 with TRBJ1-5; no definite D call. The source of this sequence is a man younger than 35 who had mild COVID-19 (a few samples of this study predate the infection). Cell type and time point are not known. The CDR3 loop is CASSQEAGYSNQPQHF. The CDR3 DNA reads TGTGCCAGCAGCCAAGAGGCAGGTTATAGCAATCAGCCCCAGCATTTT.